The 10 T cell receptor beta chains listed next were all sequenced from one sample in a study of cytomegalovirus exposure and HLA in healthy donors. The primer mix had 60 Vbeta and 13 Jbeta primers. Generated by immunoSEQ multiplex PCR, the TCRdb table keeps only in-frame clones and is missing some. Altogether tens of thousands of clones are present, roughly four fifths being singletons, with the ten largest covering around 7%. The sample consisted of PBMCs. The receptors here all came from a human donor in good health.

In its sample, this clone was seen a few times. The CDR3 nucleotides read TGCGCCAGCAGGGACAGCGCGAACACCGGGGAGCTGTTTTTT. Its protein product is CASRDSANTGELFF. This chain joins TRBV5-1 and TRBJ2-2; tentatively, D is TRBD1 (6 bases). The CDR3 loop spans 14 amino acids. Germline lookup yields CDR1 SGHRS and CDR2 YFSETQ. Deletions cut 5 bases from V and 0 bases from J, with 8 bases between. The full variable domain, in which reference TRBV5-1 and TRBJ2-2 provide the parts outside the CDR3, is KAGVTQTPRYLIKTRGQQVTLSCSPISGHRSVSWYQQTPGQGLQFLFEYFSETQRNKGNFPGRFSGRQFSNSRSEMNVSTLELGDSALYLCASRDSANTGELFFGEGSRLTVL.

This sequence joins TRBV7-2 and TRBJ2-1; 11 nucleotides match TRBD2. With 2 bases clipped from V and 7 bases from J, the junction kept 10 bases outside the gene matches. Germline CDR1 and CDR2: SGHTA and FQGNSA. The CDR3 length is 17 residues. In nucleotides, the CDR3 is TGTGCCAGCAGCTTAATTAGCGGGGGGGCCTTTATGAATGAGCAGTTCTTC. Protein product: CASSLISGGAFMNEQFF.

The chain couples TRBV6-4 to TRBJ1-1, with D maybe TRBD1 (5 bases). In germline, CDR1 is MRHNA, CDR2 SNTAGT. V lost 7 bases, J lost 0 bases, and 12 bases lay in between. This CDR3 is built from 14 residues. The CDR3 region is CASTSQGLNTEAFF. The CDR3 DNA reads TGTGCCAGCACATCTCAGGGTTTGAACACTGAAGCTTTCTTT.

The gene calls are TRBV10-3 and TRBJ1-2, with 11 bases aligning to TRBD1. The CDR3 runs to 16 residues. With 0 bases clipped from V and 8 bases from J, the junction kept 8 bases outside the gene matches. CDR1 ENHRY and CDR2 SYGVKD come from the germline V gene. The DNA of the CDR3 is TGTGCCATCAGTGAGTCGGGACAGGGGGGAAACCGAGGCTACACCTTC. Translated, it gives CAISESGQGGNRGYTF.

This rearrangement joins TRBV11-3 to TRBJ2-1, with 9 bases aligning to TRBD2. The V gene end was trimmed by 3 bases and the J gene end by 5 bases; junction bases not matched to a gene: 5. Germline V gene lookup returns CDR1 SGHNT and CDR2 YENEEA. The CDR3 runs 15 residues. The CDR3 here is CASSFSGGPHNEQFF. The CDR3 region has the DNA TGTGCCAGCAGCTTCAGCGGGGGGCCCCACAATGAGCAGTTCTTC. The full variable domain, rest sourced from reference TRBV11-3 and TRBJ2-1, is EAGVVQSPRYKIIEKKQPVAFWCNPISGHNTLYWYLQNLGQGPELLIRYENEEAVDDSQLPKDRFSAERLKGVDSTLKIQPAELGDSAVYLCASSFSGGPHNEQFFGPGTRLTVL.

The gene calls are TRBV7-2 and TRBJ2-2; 8 bases align to TRBD1. Germline V gene lookup returns CDR1 SGHTA and CDR2 FQGNSA. The CDR3 runs 15 residues. The J segment lost 3 bases and the V segment lost 5 bases, leaving 5 bases of the junction unmatched. The CDR3 loop reads CASSATGADTGELFF. As DNA, the CDR3 is TGTGCCAGCAGCGCGACAGGGGCGGACACCGGGGAGCTGTTTTTT.

The V and J genes are TRBV2 and TRBJ1-5; 7 bases are a match to TRBD1. The CDR3 has 14 residues. Germline lookup yields CDR1 SNHLY and CDR2 FYNNEI. Trimming at V came to 6 bases and at J to 5 bases, leaving 7 bases not matched to a gene. DNA for the CDR3: TGTGCCAGCAGCCGCGAAACAGGGGATCAGCCCCAGCATTTT. It translates to CASSRETGDQPQHF.

This sequence joins TRBV13 and TRBJ1-6; 8 bases align to TRBD1. CDR3 length: 15 amino acids. CDR1 and CDR2 (germline): PRHDT, FYEKMQ (reference sequence). V trimming: 5 bases; J trimming: 5 bases; junction bases outside the gene matches: 5. Written as DNA, the CDR3 is TGTGCCAGCAGCCCGGGGACAGGCGATAATTCACCCCTCCACTTT. It translates to CASSPGTGDNSPLHF.

This sequence joins TRBV5-1 and TRBJ1-6; D gene uncertain. Per the germline V gene, CDR1 is SGHRS and CDR2 is YFSETQ. CDR3 size: 19 residues. V was shortened by 4 bases and J by 7 bases, with 27 bases between the two germline ends. The CDR3 DNA is TGCGCCAGCAGCCAGGTGGGAGTAACGGACGGCGGGGTGAATTCACCCCTCCACTTT. This translates into CASSQVGVTDGGVNSPLHF.

This clone was found a few times. The chain links TRBV9 to TRBJ2-7; D is unclear. Germline CDR1 is SGDLS and CDR2 is YYNGEE. The CDR3 has 14 amino acids. The ends were cut back, 4 bases at V and 3 bases at J, with 14 bases in the middle. Written as DNA, the CDR3 is TGTGCCAGCAGCCCGGGTAGGATAAACTACGAGCAGTACTTC. This translates into CASSPGRINYEQYF. The full variable domain, completed using reference TRBV9 and TRBJ2-7, is DSGVTQTPKHLITATGQRVTLRCSPRSGDLSVYWYQQSLDQGLQFLIQYYNGEERAKGNILERFSAQQFPDLHSELNLSSLELGDSALYFCASSPGRINYEQYFGPGTRLTVT.